What follows are 13 T cell receptor beta chains derived from one specimen sequenced in a study of blood T cells in healthy people across ages. Primed by a sample-barcoded 5' primer and a J-beta primer mix, a second PCR proceeded for 7 to 11 cycles. MiXCR was run by TCRdb on the 5' RACE reads, yielding one entry per CDR3 protein. Of 1.8 million or so distinct CDR3 sequences listed, roughly two fifths are singletons. Input material: blood. The receptors were sampled from a human donor in good health.

V gene TRBV24-1 combines with J gene TRBJ2-3, with TRBD2 matching 7 bases. V was pared by 9 bases and J by 2 bases, with 13 bases of the junction left unmatched. The CDR3 is 16 residues long. CDR1 KGHDR and CDR2 SFDVKD come from the germline V gene. CDR3 nucleotide sequence: TGTGCCACCGGGGCTGATGACGGGGGGTTCACAGATACGCAGTATTTT. Encoded protein: CATGADDGGFTDTQYF.

V is TRBV10-3 and J is TRBJ1-4; no clear D gene. CDR3 length: 15 amino acids. V lost 0 bases to trimming and J lost 5 bases, with 10 bases between them. CDR1 is ENHRY, CDR2 SYGVKD, per germline. The CDR3 DNA is TGTGCCATCAGTGAGTCGGAGGTACTCAATGAAAAACTGTTTTTT. Translating it yields CAISESEVLNEKLFF.

Details on this clonotype: This may be a read error, as it is one base from a much larger clone. The rearrangement uses TRBV7-3 and TRBJ2-5, with 11 bases aligning to TRBD2. Germline trimming cut 2 bases from V and 11 bases from J; bases unmatched to any gene: 10. The CDR3 spans 15 residues. The germline gives CDR1 SGHTA, CDR2 FQGTGA. CDR3 protein: CASSLASGGHNEQYF. DNA for the CDR3: TGTGCCAGCAGCTTAGCTAGCGGGGGGCACAATGAGCAGTACTTC.

In this sample, this clonotype turned up a few times. The CDR3 DNA reads as TGTGCCAGCAGTTCGATCCGGGACAGAGATCAGCCCCAGCATTTT. As protein: CASSSIRDRDQPQHF. This chain connects TRBV2 to TRBJ1-5; 7 bases map to TRBD1. The CDR3 is 15 residues long. Germline CDR1 SNHLY, CDR2 FYNNEI. V dropped 5 bases and J dropped 5; count of bases not matched to a gene: 9.

This clonotype was recorded a few times. The V call is TRBV7-2, the J call TRBJ2-5, with 11 bases matching TRBD1. There are 15 residues in the CDR3. Germline CDR1 is SGHTA and CDR2 is FQGNSA. V lost 5 bases and J lost 5; bases outside the gene matches: 7. The CDR3, as DNA: TGTGCCAGCAGCGCCAGGACAGGGGGCGAGGAGACCCAGTACTTC. It translates to CASSARTGGEETQYF.

This chain links TRBV20-1 with TRBJ2-6, with D unclear. The CDR3 sequence is 15 residues long. Germline-derived CDR1 and CDR2 are DFQATT and SNEGSKA (reference sequence). Trimming shortened V by 6 bases and J by 1 base, and 13 bases separated the two germline ends. CDR3: CSAEEGRSGANVLTF. CDR3 nucleotides: TGCAGTGCCGAGGAAGGGCGGTCTGGGGCCAACGTCCTGACTTTC.

This clonotype has a handful of counts. The genes are TRBV18 and TRBJ2-5, with D possibly TRBD1 on 5 matching bases. The CDR3 has 15 amino acids. The germline CDR1 and CDR2 sequences are KGHSH and LQKENI. Between the trimmed V and J ends, which lost 3 bases and 4 bases, there was a span of 15 bases. In nucleotides, the CDR3 is TGTGCCAGCTCACCCAGCAGGATGCAGGGAGAGACCCAGTACTTC. It specifies CASSPSRMQGETQYF.

The chain joins TRBV9 to TRBJ2-5; D possibly corresponds to TRBD2 (5 bases). From germline, CDR1 is SGDLS and CDR2 YYNGEE. V lost 0 bases, J lost 1 base, and 7 bases lay in between. The CDR3 covers 14 residues. CDR3 DNA sequence: TGTGCCAGCAGCGTAGGGACTCGCCAAGAGACCCAGTACTTC. Translated: CASSVGTRQETQYF.

This clonotype was detected a few times. This chain uses TRBV7-9 with TRBJ2-7; D remains ambiguous. V was pared by 5 bases and J by 3 bases, with 14 bases between. The CDR3 is made up of 14 amino acids. Germline loops: CDR1 SEHNR, CDR2 FQNEAQ (reference sequence). CDR3 bases: TGTGCCAGCAGCCACGGGCAATACGTCTACGAGCAGTACTTC. The encoded protein is CASSHGQYVYEQYF.

The V gene is TRBV4-1, the J gene TRBJ1-2; D call uncertain. V lost 2 bases and J 3 bases, leaving 13 bases between the germline ends. Germline CDR1 and CDR2: MGHRA and YSYEKL. This CDR3 region has 15 residues. The CDR3 region has the DNA TGCGCCAGCAGCCAACAGGCGGTGGGTGACTATGGCTACACCTTC. Its translation is CASSQQAVGDYGYTF.

Details on this clonotype: A much larger clone lies one base from this, so it may be a read error. The CDR3 spells CSVDGDRAYELYF. The CDR3 nucleotides are TGCAGCGTTGATGGGGACAGGGCCTACGAGCTGTACTTC. The gene calls are TRBV29-1 and TRBJ2-7; 9 positions match TRBD1. Germline V lookup: CDR1 SQVTM, CDR2 ANQGSEA. CDR3 size: 13 residues.

CDR3 nucleotide sequence: TGCAGCGTCCTTAAATCCCCCTTCTATGGCTACACCTTC. It encodes CSVLKSPFYGYTF. This chain joins TRBV29-1 and TRBJ1-2, with D unclear. The CDR3 totals 13 residues. V was cut by 6 bases and J by 4 bases, with 15 bases left in between. CDR1 and CDR2 from the germline V gene are SQVTM and ANQGSEA.

This clonotype was seen more than once but under ten times. The CDR3 is CASSLQRDQYF. The CDR3 DNA follows: TGTGCCAGCAGCTTACAGAGGGATCAGTACTTC. This rearrangement joins TRBV7-2 to TRBJ2-5; the D gene is possibly TRBD2 (5 bases). CDR3 length: 11 residues. Trimming cost V 2 bases and J 11 bases, with 9 bases left between them. CDR1 and CDR2 (germline): SGHTA, FQGNSA.